This paragraph covers one T cell receptor (beta chain) sequence. It has no known antigen specificity. No qualities accompany the bases; no much larger clone lies one base away. The trim is 5 bases for V and 4 bases for J, with a gap of 17 bases between the germline ends. CDR1 is given as DFQATT and CDR2 as SNEGSKA, both from the germline V gene (reference sequence). The CDR3 numbers 14 residues from cysteine through phenylalanine. The entry retains the CDR3 DNA only, 42 bases that are in frame from base 1. The data were obtained in a study of response to subunit inactivated influenza vaccine (dated by TCRdb to 2017 to 2018). Context from the whole study: Deep quantitative profiling of the T cell receptor repertoire was used in the study to follow responses to a trivalent subunit inactivated influenza vaccine.

Here is what the overall study found, with its caveats: The authors proposed that each seasonal influenza vaccination may bring in only a limited number of new T cells.

Library preparation used RT-PCR. This sample was sequenced with an Illumina HiSeq 2500. In-frame beta chains were kept once TCRdb had trimmed the public reads at Q25 with fastp and called clones with MiXCR. Rows are unified per CDR3 protein, each entry keeping the most common DNA and genes. Within this sample are hundreds of thousands of distinct CDR3 sequences, with 16% of them counted one time only. The ten largest account for over 2.5% of the sample. This sequence was found in a man between 50 and 75 years old who received an inactivated influenza vaccine. Donor details come from another sample of the same person, matched by shared clones. The sample here was CD4+ T cells sorted from PBMCs, taken approximately 25 months after vaccination. This sequence uses TRBV20-1 and TRBJ2-5; the D gene is perhaps TRBD1, from 6 matching bases. The sequence in DNA is TGCAGTGCTTTTAGGGGCAGGGGTCGAGAGACCCAGTACTTC. It encodes CSAFRGRGRETQYF.